A single sample is the source of the 9 T cell receptor beta chains below, sequenced in a study of blood T cell repertoires in COVID-19. Here immunoSEQ multiplex PCR was the method, and the copy in TCRdb shows in-frame clones only, minus some. The table lists around 170,000 clones, roughly 80% of them singletons. The specimen was peripheral blood. The receptor set was obtained from a human donor in a cohort sampled during active COVID-19.

The chain carries TRBV5-4 and TRBJ2-3, with TRBD1 matching over 7 bases. The CDR3 consists of 15 residues. Germline CDR1 SGHNT, CDR2 YYREEE (reference sequence). V lost 0 bases and J lost 2; bases outside the gene matches: 3. The CDR3 sequence is CASSLVDRLTDTQYF. CDR3 sequence (DNA): TGTGCCAGCAGCTTGGTGGACAGGCTCACAGATACGCAGTATTTT.

This clone was counted once. This chain links TRBV7-8 with TRBJ1-5; TRBD1 matches 8 bases. The CDR3 spans 15 residues. V shed 5 bases and J 0 bases; nucleotides not matched to a gene: 3. Germline V CDR1 and CDR2: SGHVS, FQNEAQ. The CDR3 loop is CASSRDRGSNQPQHF. The CDR3, as DNA: TGTGCCAGCAGCCGAGACAGGGGTAGCAATCAGCCCCAGCATTTT.

This sequence joins TRBV9 and TRBJ2-2; 8 positions match TRBD2. This CDR3 spans 15 amino acids. Trimming took 0 bases from V and 9 from J; bases not matched to a gene: 7. Germline assignment: CDR1 SGDLS and CDR2 YYNGEE. The chain's CDR3 is CASSVGPGGLRELFF. The DNA of the CDR3 is TGTGCCAGCAGCGTAGGTCCGGGGGGGCTCCGGGAGCTGTTTTTT.

In DNA, the CDR3 is TGTGCCAGCAGTTACCTCGGGACAGGCGGGGAGACCCAGTACTTC. The encoded protein is CASSYLGTGGETQYF. V and J are TRBV6-6 and TRBJ2-5; 8 bases are shared with TRBD1. The J segment lost 5 bases and the V segment lost 2 bases, leaving 7 bases of the junction unmatched. In germline, CDR1 is MNHNY, CDR2 SVGAGI (reference sequence). This CDR3 is built from 15 residues.

The chain has TRBV6-5 and TRBJ2-5; the D gene is possibly TRBD2 (5 bases). Between the trimmed V and J ends, which lost 2 bases and 4 bases, there was a span of 8 bases. There are 13 residues in the CDR3. Germline V gene data show CDR1 as MNHEY and CDR2 as SVGAGI. The CDR3 DNA sequence: TGTGCCAGCAGTTACGGACTGGGAGAGACCCAGTACTTC. Translated, it gives CASSYGLGETQYF.

Here the CDR3 DNA reads TGTGCCAGTCAGTCCGGGACTAGCGGGGGGAATGAGCAGTTCTTC. It codes for CASQSGTSGGNEQFF. J is TRBJ2-1 and V is TRBV2; 15 positions agree with TRBD2. From germline, CDR1 is SNHLY and CDR2 FYNNEI. Trimming took 9 bases from V and 7 from J; bases not matched to a gene: 7. CDR3 size: 15 residues. Drawing the rest from reference TRBV2 and TRBJ2-1, the complete variable domain is EPEVTQTPSHQVTQMGQEVILRCVPISNHLYFYWYRQILGQKVEFLVSFYNNEISEKSEIFDDQFSVERPDGSNFTLKIRSTKLEDSAMYFCASQSGTSGGNEQFFGPGTRLTVL.

This clone has only one observation. The chain carries TRBV5-4 and TRBJ2-3; TRBD2 matches 9 bases. The trim removed 7 bases at V and 1 base at J, leaving 10 bases unmatched. CDR1 is SGHNT and CDR2 is YYREEE in the germline V gene (reference sequence). CDR3 length: 16 residues. In nucleotides, the CDR3 is TGTGCCAGCCTCCTGGCCGGCGGGAGGGGCACAGATACGCAGTATTTT. Amino acid sequence: CASLLAGGRGTDTQYF.

Of note for this clone: The sample holds other DNA sequences that translate to the same CDR3. The rearrangement joins TRBV4-3 to TRBJ1-2; D is uncertain. The V gene's germline CDR1 is LGHNA and CDR2 YSLEER. V lost 0 bases and J lost 4, with 15 bases in between. This CDR3 has 16 amino acids. CDR3 sequence (DNA): TGCGCCAGCAGCCAAGATGGCCAGGCTCCCCTCTATGGCTACACCTTC. This gives the protein CASSQDGQAPLYGYTF.

The chain couples TRBV29-1 to TRBJ1-3; tentative D call: TRBD1 (6 bases). V was shortened by 4 bases and J by 0 bases, with 7 bases between the two germline ends. The CDR3 sequence is 13 residues long. The germline V gene encodes CDR1 SQVTM and CDR2 ANQGSEA. Written as DNA, the CDR3 is TGCAGCGTTGTAGGGGGCTCTGGAAACACCATATATTTT. This gives the protein CSVVGGSGNTIYF.